Listed below are T cell receptor beta chains from one sample, sequenced in a study of T cells and Merkel cell carcinoma outcomes. Libraries were prepared by immunoSEQ multiplex PCR; TCRdb keeps only in-frame clonotypes and omits some of them. The table includes some 19,000 clones, roughly four fifths detected once. Sequences were obtained from tumor tissue from Merkel cell carcinoma. These receptors all come from a human donor with Merkel cell carcinoma. Each CDR3 is given with its conserved first and last residue. The D gene is left open where the match is weak. The size field is filled for only some rows; it gives once, few, many or a size class.

D,J,size,V,DNA,CDR3
.,TRBJ2-7,.,TRBV9,TGTGCCAGCAGCGTAGAGGCTCAACAGGGCTACGAGCAGTACTTC,CASSVEAQQGYEQYF
TRBD1,TRBJ2-1,once,TRBV27,TGTGCCAGCAGCGCCGGGACAGGGGGGAACAATGAGCAGTTCTTC,CASSAGTGGNNEQFF
.,TRBJ1-5,.,TRBV14,TGTGCCAGCAGCCAAGTAAGCAGAAATCAGCCCCAGCATTTT,CASSQVSRNQPQHF
.,TRBJ2-3,.,TRBV19,TGTGCCACCTCCGGGGGAAACTTCCGAAGCACAGATACGCAGTATTTT,CATSGGNFRSTDTQYF
.,TRBJ1-1,few,TRBV25-1,TGTGCCAGCGGGGATTTGACAGTCAAGGAAGCTTTCTTT,CASGDLTVKEAFF
TRBD2,TRBJ2-7,.,TRBV5-1,TGCGCCAGCAGCTTTGGACTAGCGGGGGGGCCGAGCTCCTACGAGCAGTACTTC,CASSFGLAGGPSSYEQYF
.,TRBJ2-3,.,TRBV6-5,TGTGCCAGCAGTTACGCGGGGTCTAGCACAGATACGCAGTATTTT,CASSYAGSSTDTQYF
.,TRBJ2-2,few,TRBV7-6,TGTGCCAGCAGCTTAGTGGACAGCGGTACCGGGGAGCTGTTTTTT,CASSLVDSGTGELFF
TRBD1,TRBJ1-1,.,TRBV5-4,TGTGCCAGCAGCTTGACATGGGACAGGCAGGAGGCTTTCTTT,CASSLTWDRQEAFF
.,TRBJ1-2,.,TRBV5-5,TGTGCCAGCAGCTTCCGACGGGTAGTTTCAGATGGCTACACCTTC,CASSFRRVVSDGYTF
.,TRBJ1-3,.,TRBV5-4,TGTGCCAGCAGCCTTGGACTCGGCTCTGGAAACACCATATATTTT,CASSLGLGSGNTIYF
.,TRBJ1-1,.,TRBV11-2,TGTGCCAGCAGCAAGGGAGGGGGGAGTACTGAAGCTTTCTTT,CASSKGGGSTEAFF
.,TRBJ2-1,.,TRBV29-1,TGCAGCGGGCGGAATTCCAATGAGCAGTTCTTC,CSGRNSNEQFF
.,TRBJ1-1,.,TRBV4-1,TGCGCCAGCAGCCTGAACTGGAACACTGAAGCTTTCTTT,CASSLNWNTEAFF
TRBD2,TRBJ2-7,.,TRBV6-5,TGTGCCAGCAGTTATTCACCGGGACTAGCCTCCGAGCAGTACTTC,CASSYSPGLASEQYF
.,TRBJ2-7,.,TRBV29-1,TGCAGCGTTGAAGAGGGGCAGTTCTACGAGCAGTACTTC,CSVEEGQFYEQYF
TRBD1,TRBJ1-1,.,TRBV5-6,TGTGCCAGCAGCTTAGGGGGCGGGACAGCCGAAGCTTTCTTT,CASSLGGGTAEAFF
.,TRBJ2-7,.,TRBV5-6,TGTGCCAGCAGCTTCCCGACCCACGAGCAGTACTTC,CASSFPTHEQYF
.,TRBJ1-1,.,TRBV6-1,TGTGCCAGCATTTCGGATCCTGGGACTGAAGCTTTCTTT,CASISDPGTEAFF
.,TRBJ1-6,.,TRBV19,TGTGCCAGTAGTATAGTCCAACCGAGGTGTGCGGTCTCCTATAATTCACCCCTCCACTTT,CASSIVQPRCAVSYNSPLHF
.,TRBJ1-2,.,TRBV29-1,TGCAGCACCTTATTGAGGGCTGGCTACACCTTC,CSTLLRAGYTF
.,TRBJ2-1,.,TRBV2,TGTGCCAGCATCTCTCCAAACCGGAAGCAGTTCTTC,CASISPNRKQFF
.,TRBJ2-7,few,TRBV2,TGTGCCAGCAGTCGCGAGGGGGACGAGCAGTACTTC,CASSREGDEQYF
.,TRBJ2-7,.,TRBV7-9,TGTGCCAGCAGGAACGACAGGTTCCTCCACGAGCAGTACTTC,CASRNDRFLHEQYF
.,TRBJ2-5,.,TRBV5-1,TGCGCCAGCAGGTTGGGAGCAGGAGAGACCCAGTACTTC,CASRLGAGETQYF
.,TRBJ2-1,.,TRBV20-1,TGCAGTGCTAGAGGAGCGAATGAGCAGTTCTTC,CSARGANEQFF
.,TRBJ1-2,few,TRBV5-1,TGCGCCAGCAGCACTTGGGTAGGATCTAACTATGGCTACACCTTC,CASSTWVGSNYGYTF
TRBD2,TRBJ2-1,.,TRBV29-1,TGCAGCGTTGGGATGGGCGGGGGGATATACAATGAGCAGTTCTTC,CSVGMGGGIYNEQFF
.,TRBJ2-5,.,TRBV5-8,TGTGCCAGCAGCTTGGAGAGGATGCCCCAAGAGACCCAGTACTTC,CASSLERMPQETQYF
TRBD2,TRBJ2-2,once,TRBV11-3,TGTGCCAGCAGCTTTACTAGCGGGGCCACCGGGGAGCTGTTTTTT,CASSFTSGATGELFF
TRBD1,TRBJ2-5,.,TRBV6-1,TGTGCCAGCAGTTGGGACAGGGGGTTAGAGACCCAGTACTTC,CASSWDRGLETQYF
.,TRBJ1-1,.,TRBV6-1,TGTGCCAGCATCCTGATTACAGGGATCACTGAAGCTTTCTTT,CASILITGITEAFF
.,TRBJ2-2,.,TRBV5-1,TGCGCCAGCAGCTTCGGCAGTGCGAACACCGGGGAGCTGTTTTTT,CASSFGSANTGELFF
TRBD1,TRBJ2-7,.,TRBV7-2,TGTGCCAGCAGCTCCTCGGGGGACAGGTGGTCCTACGAGCAGTACTTC,CASSSSGDRWSYEQYF
.,TRBJ1-3,.,TRBV6-5,TGTGCCAGCAGTTACTCTTACCCGGCGGAGGGAAACACCATATATTTT,CASSYSYPAEGNTIYF
.,TRBJ1-1,.,TRBV9,TGTGCCAGCAGCGTGTCGGTAGCGAACACTGAAGCTTTCTTT,CASSVSVANTEAFF
.,TRBJ2-3,.,TRBV27,TGTGCCAGCAGCCCTCCTCGACAAGTGATTAGCACAGATACGCAGTATTTT,CASSPPRQVISTDTQYF
.,TRBJ1-1,.,TRBV5-4,TGTGCCAGCAGCCTTTCGAACACTGAAGCTTTCTTT,CASSLSNTEAFF
.,TRBJ1-4,.,TRBV5-4,TGTGCCAGCAGCTCAAAGGAGATTAATGAAAAACTGTTTTTT,CASSSKEINEKLFF
.,TRBJ1-2,.,TRBV30,TGTGCCTGGAGTGTTTCCGGACAGAGTAATTATGGCTACACCTTC,CAWSVSGQSNYGYTF
.,TRBJ1-1,.,TRBV30,TGTGCCTGTAGGGAGGGGACTGAAGCTTTCTTT,CACREGTEAFF
TRBD2,TRBJ2-3,few,TRBV9,TGTGCCAGCAGCGTAGGGCTAGCGGGAGGGCATACGCAGTATTTT,CASSVGLAGGHTQYF
.,TRBJ1-1,.,TRBV6-5,TGTGCCAGCAGTTACACGGGGATCGGTCTCACTGAAGCTTTCTTT,CASSYTGIGLTEAFF
.,TRBJ2-1,.,TRBV11-3,TGTGCCAGCAGCGACGGAGAGAGCTCCTACAATGAGCAGTTCTTC,CASSDGESSYNEQFF
.,TRBJ1-1,.,TRBV4-2,TGTGCCAGCAGCCACGGGGGTACCCACACTGAAGCTTTCTTT,CASSHGGTHTEAFF